Listed here are 2 T cell receptor beta chains from one sample, sequenced in a study of blood T cell repertoires in COVID-19. Data came from immunoSEQ multiplex PCR; TCRdb stores just in-frame clones and leaves some out. The sample lists tens of thousands of clones, around 90% occurring once. Sequencing was performed on peripheral blood. The receptors come from a human donor in a cohort sampled during active COVID-19.

The V call is TRBV7-2, the J call TRBJ2-3; 11 positions match TRBD2. Germline V gives CDR1 SGHTA, CDR2 FQGNSA. Unmatched junction bases numbered 10, after V lost 4 bases and J lost 4 bases. The CDR3 consists of 17 residues. CDR3 coding DNA: TGTGCCAGCAGCTCGTTAGCGGGAGGGGGGGCCGCAGATACGCAGTATTTT. It yields the protein CASSSLAGGGAADTQYF. The whole variable domain, remainder taken from reference TRBV7-2 and TRBJ2-3, is GAGVSQSPSNKVTEKGKDVELRCDPISGHTALYWYRQSLGQGLEFLIYFQGNSAPDKSGLPSDRFSAERTGGSVSTLTIQRTQQEDSAVYLCASSSLAGGGAADTQYFGPGTRLTVL.

V and J are TRBV5-6 and TRBJ2-7, with 9 bases aligning to TRBD2. The germline V gene has CDR1 SGHDT and CDR2 YYEEEE. The CDR3 runs to 14 residues. V lost 7 bases to trimming and J lost 0 bases; unmatched junction nucleotides: 5. The CDR3: CASRSSGDSYEQYF. Written as DNA, the CDR3 is TGTGCCAGCCGTTCTAGCGGGGACTCCTACGAGCAGTACTTC.